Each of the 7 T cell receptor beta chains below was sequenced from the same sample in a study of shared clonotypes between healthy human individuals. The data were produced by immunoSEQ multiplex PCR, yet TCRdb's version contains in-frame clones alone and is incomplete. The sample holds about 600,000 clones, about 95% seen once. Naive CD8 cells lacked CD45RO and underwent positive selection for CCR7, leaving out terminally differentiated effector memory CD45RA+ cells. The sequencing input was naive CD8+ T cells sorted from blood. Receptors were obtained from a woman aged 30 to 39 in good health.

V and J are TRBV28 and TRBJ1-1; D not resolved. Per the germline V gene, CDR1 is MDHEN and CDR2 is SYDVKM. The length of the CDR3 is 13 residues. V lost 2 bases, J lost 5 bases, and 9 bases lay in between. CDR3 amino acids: CASSLAGRTEAFF. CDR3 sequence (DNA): TGTGCCAGCAGTTTAGCCGGGAGGACTGAAGCTTTCTTT.

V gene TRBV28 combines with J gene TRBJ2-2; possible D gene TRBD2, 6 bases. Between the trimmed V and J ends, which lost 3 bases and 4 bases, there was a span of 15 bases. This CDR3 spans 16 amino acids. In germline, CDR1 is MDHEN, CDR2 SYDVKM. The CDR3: CASSFGTTGSTGELFF. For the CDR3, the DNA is TGTGCCAGCAGTTTCGGGACGACCGGGAGCACCGGGGAGCTGTTTTTT.

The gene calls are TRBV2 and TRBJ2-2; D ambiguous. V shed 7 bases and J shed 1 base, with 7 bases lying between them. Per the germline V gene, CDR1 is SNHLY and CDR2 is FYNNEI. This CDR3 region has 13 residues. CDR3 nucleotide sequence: TGTGCCAGCAAGTACGAGAACACCGGGGAGCTGTTTTTT. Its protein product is CASKYENTGELFF.

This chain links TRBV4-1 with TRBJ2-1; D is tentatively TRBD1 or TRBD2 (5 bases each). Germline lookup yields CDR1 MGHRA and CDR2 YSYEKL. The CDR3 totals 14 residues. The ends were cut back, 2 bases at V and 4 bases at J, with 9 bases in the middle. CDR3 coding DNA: TGCGCCAGCAGCCAATGGGACCGATACAATGAGCAGTTCTTC. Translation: CASSQWDRYNEQFF.

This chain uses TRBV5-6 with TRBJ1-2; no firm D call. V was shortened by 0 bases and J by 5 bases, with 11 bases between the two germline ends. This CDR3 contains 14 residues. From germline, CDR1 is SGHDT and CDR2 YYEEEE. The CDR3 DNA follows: TGTGCCAGCAGCTTGGGGTGGGCCGTTTATGGCTACACCTTC. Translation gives CASSLGWAVYGYTF.

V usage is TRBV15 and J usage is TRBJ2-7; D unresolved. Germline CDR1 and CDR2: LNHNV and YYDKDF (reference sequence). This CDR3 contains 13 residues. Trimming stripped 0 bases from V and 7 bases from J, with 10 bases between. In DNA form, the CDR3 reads TGTGCCACCAGCAGAGATTTAGTACGGGAGCAGTACTTC. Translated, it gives CATSRDLVREQYF.

The chain's CDR3 is CASSEDTALVYEQYF. The CDR3 DNA sequence: TGTGCCAGCAGTGAAGACACAGCTCTGGTCTACGAGCAGTACTTC. The chain links TRBV2 to TRBJ2-7, with D uncertain. Germline values: CDR1 SNHLY, CDR2 FYNNEI. The CDR3 is 15 residues long. The V end was cut by 1 base, the J end by 3 bases, with 13 bases between.